These 7 T cell receptor beta chains came from one sample sequenced in a study of blood T cell repertoires in COVID-19. Here immunoSEQ multiplex PCR was the method, and the copy in TCRdb shows in-frame clones only, minus some. The table shows some 150,000 clones, with 81% occurring only once. The material sequenced was peripheral blood. All receptors come from an older woman with active or convalescent COVID-19.

This clone was counted between two and nine times. J is TRBJ2-1 and V is TRBV29-1; D may match TRBD1 or TRBD2 (6 bases each). Trimming pared 4 bases from V and 1 base from J, leaving 11 bases between. There are 14 residues in the CDR3. Germline loops: CDR1 SQVTM, CDR2 ANQGSEA. The CDR3 here is CSVVEGGSYNEQFF. The CDR3 bases are TGCAGCGTTGTAGAGGGGGGATCCTACAATGAGCAGTTCTTC.

The chain links TRBV19 to TRBJ1-6, with D unclear. V lost 11 bases and J 7 bases, leaving 15 bases between the germline ends. The CDR3 covers 13 residues. CDR1 and CDR2 from the germline V gene are LNHDA and SQIVND (reference sequence). CDR3 DNA sequence: TGTGCCGTCGGGTTTCAGTCAAATTCACCCCTCCACTTT. Protein product: CAVGFQSNSPLHF.

The gene calls are TRBV29-1 and TRBJ1-1, with 8 bases identical to TRBD1. The CDR3 totals 12 residues. Trimming cost V 8 bases and J 5 bases; bases outside gene matches: 7. Germline values: CDR1 SQVTM, CDR2 ANQGSEA. The CDR3 region has the DNA TGCAGCTCACGGACAGGGTATACTGAAGCTTTCTTT. Amino acid sequence: CSSRTGYTEAFF.

Note on this clone: The junction departs from germline at one end; a sequencing error may be responsible. The V gene is TRBV7-7, the J gene TRBJ2-5, with D maybe TRBD2 (6 bases). Per germline, CDR1 SSHAT and CDR2 FNYEAQ (reference sequence). The length of the CDR3 is 13 residues. In nucleotides, the CDR3 is TGTGCTAGCAGCTGGGGACTGCAAGAGACCCAGTACTTC. Translating gives CASSWGLQETQYF.

This clone was seen a single time. This chain joins TRBV24-1 and TRBJ2-1; D perhaps matches TRBD2 (6 bases). CDR1 is KGHDR, CDR2 SFDVKD, per germline. Trimming took off 3 bases at V and 1 base at J, with 9 bases between the two ends. The CDR3 contains 15 residues. The CDR3 sequence is CATSDPGLSYNEQFF. CDR3 nucleotide sequence: TGTGCCACCAGTGATCCGGGACTTTCCTACAATGAGCAGTTCTTC.

This clone was seen once. The chain joins TRBV18 to TRBJ2-7, with D possibly being TRBD1 (5 bases). The CDR3 covers 14 residues. CDR1 and CDR2 (germline): KGHSH, LQKENI. The V gene lost 6 bases and the J gene lost 0 bases, with 12 bases spanning the gap. This CDR3 reads CASSLQGNSYEQYV. As DNA, the CDR3 is TGTGCCAGCTCTCTGCAGGGTAACTCCTACGAGCAGTACGTC.

The J gene is TRBJ2-1, the V gene TRBV18; TRBD2 might be the D (6 bases). Trimming cost V 1 base and J 9 bases, with 19 bases left between them. Per germline, CDR1 KGHSH and CDR2 LQKENI. The CDR3 loop spans 16 amino acids. The CDR3, as DNA: TGTGCCAGCTCACCACGGCCGTCGGGGGATACTGGTGAGCAGTTCTTC. Its protein is CASSPRPSGDTGEQFF.